This T cell receptor beta chain derives from a study of cytomegalovirus exposure and HLA in healthy donors. Regarding the study as a whole: Many donors shared some public TCRs, even though most TCR sequences were rare. Association of a missense DCLRE1C variant with TCR beta V- and J-gene trimming was reported in a later analysis. Diagnosis of cytomegalovirus status made by the classifier reportedly showed high specificity and sensitivity.

Researchers ran the PCR with 60 Vbeta and 13 Jbeta primers. Only in-frame clones appear in the TCRdb table, and some are missing; sequencing was by immunoSEQ multiplex PCR. Found here are about 200,000 clones, roughly 85% of them singletons; the top ten hold under 4.5%. Though nominally healthy at sampling, donors likely had unrecorded immune exposures. Germline CDR1 and CDR2: SGHRS and YFSETQ. Germline trimming cut 0 bases from V and 1 base from J; bases unmatched to any gene: 2. This CDR3 spans 15 amino acids. For this clone: The antigen is undetermined.

The origin of this receptor is a woman aged 25 to 39 in good health and CMV-seropositive. The chain couples TRBV5-1 to TRBJ2-3; 7 positions match TRBD2. Sequences were obtained from PBMCs. The CDR3 DNA is TGCGCCAGCAGCTTGGTCACTAGCGGCACAGATACGCAGTATTTT. This sequence encodes CASSLVTSGTDTQYF.